This record looks at one T cell receptor beta chain sequence and its context. Antigen unknown. The junction departs from germline at one end; a sequencing error may be responsible. The source of the sample is a study of brain metastases from non-small cell lung cancer. Notes on the study in general: Fewer infiltrating T cells were found in brain metastases than primaries. Paired brain metastases and primary tumors largely shared TCR repertoires.

Libraries were prepared by immunoSEQ multiplex PCR; TCRdb keeps only in-frame clonotypes and omits some of them. The sample has over 2,500 clones, roughly four fifths seen once; the top ten hold approximately 40%. This CDR3 has 13 amino acids. The V gene's germline CDR1 is SGHRS and CDR2 YFSETQ. Sequencing was performed on tissue from a brain metastasis. This chain links TRBV5-1 with TRBJ1-4; unclear D gene. This TCR came from a donor at least 40 years old with non-small cell lung cancer. CDR3 in DNA: TGCGCCAGCAGCTTGATTCCGGTCGAAAAACTATTTTTT. It specifies CASSLIPVEKLFF.